Sequencing of this T cell receptor (beta chain) was carried out in a study of response to subunit inactivated influenza vaccine. This clonotype was detected ten times or more. Its matching antigen is unknown. TCRdb re-derived calls from the RT-PCR reads in MiXCR, one entry per CDR3 protein. In the table there are around 760,000 distinct CDR3 sequences, about 15% of which are singletons. General study findings and limits: New T cells are recruited in small numbers by each seasonal influenza vaccination, according to the authors' suggestion.

The sequencing here drew on PBMCs from blood, taken around two weeks before vaccination. This clonotype was sampled from a man between 45 and 60 years old who received an inactivated influenza vaccine.

The CDR3, as DNA: TGTGCCAGCAGCCAAGAGGATGGCATTAATAGCAATCAGCCCCAGCATTTT. Its translation is CASSQEDGINSNQPQHF. V is TRBV4-2 and J is TRBJ1-5; D is unresolved. CDR1 and CDR2 (germline): LGHNA, YNFKEQ. This CDR3 is 17 amino acids long. V lost 0 bases and J lost 0, with 12 bases in between.